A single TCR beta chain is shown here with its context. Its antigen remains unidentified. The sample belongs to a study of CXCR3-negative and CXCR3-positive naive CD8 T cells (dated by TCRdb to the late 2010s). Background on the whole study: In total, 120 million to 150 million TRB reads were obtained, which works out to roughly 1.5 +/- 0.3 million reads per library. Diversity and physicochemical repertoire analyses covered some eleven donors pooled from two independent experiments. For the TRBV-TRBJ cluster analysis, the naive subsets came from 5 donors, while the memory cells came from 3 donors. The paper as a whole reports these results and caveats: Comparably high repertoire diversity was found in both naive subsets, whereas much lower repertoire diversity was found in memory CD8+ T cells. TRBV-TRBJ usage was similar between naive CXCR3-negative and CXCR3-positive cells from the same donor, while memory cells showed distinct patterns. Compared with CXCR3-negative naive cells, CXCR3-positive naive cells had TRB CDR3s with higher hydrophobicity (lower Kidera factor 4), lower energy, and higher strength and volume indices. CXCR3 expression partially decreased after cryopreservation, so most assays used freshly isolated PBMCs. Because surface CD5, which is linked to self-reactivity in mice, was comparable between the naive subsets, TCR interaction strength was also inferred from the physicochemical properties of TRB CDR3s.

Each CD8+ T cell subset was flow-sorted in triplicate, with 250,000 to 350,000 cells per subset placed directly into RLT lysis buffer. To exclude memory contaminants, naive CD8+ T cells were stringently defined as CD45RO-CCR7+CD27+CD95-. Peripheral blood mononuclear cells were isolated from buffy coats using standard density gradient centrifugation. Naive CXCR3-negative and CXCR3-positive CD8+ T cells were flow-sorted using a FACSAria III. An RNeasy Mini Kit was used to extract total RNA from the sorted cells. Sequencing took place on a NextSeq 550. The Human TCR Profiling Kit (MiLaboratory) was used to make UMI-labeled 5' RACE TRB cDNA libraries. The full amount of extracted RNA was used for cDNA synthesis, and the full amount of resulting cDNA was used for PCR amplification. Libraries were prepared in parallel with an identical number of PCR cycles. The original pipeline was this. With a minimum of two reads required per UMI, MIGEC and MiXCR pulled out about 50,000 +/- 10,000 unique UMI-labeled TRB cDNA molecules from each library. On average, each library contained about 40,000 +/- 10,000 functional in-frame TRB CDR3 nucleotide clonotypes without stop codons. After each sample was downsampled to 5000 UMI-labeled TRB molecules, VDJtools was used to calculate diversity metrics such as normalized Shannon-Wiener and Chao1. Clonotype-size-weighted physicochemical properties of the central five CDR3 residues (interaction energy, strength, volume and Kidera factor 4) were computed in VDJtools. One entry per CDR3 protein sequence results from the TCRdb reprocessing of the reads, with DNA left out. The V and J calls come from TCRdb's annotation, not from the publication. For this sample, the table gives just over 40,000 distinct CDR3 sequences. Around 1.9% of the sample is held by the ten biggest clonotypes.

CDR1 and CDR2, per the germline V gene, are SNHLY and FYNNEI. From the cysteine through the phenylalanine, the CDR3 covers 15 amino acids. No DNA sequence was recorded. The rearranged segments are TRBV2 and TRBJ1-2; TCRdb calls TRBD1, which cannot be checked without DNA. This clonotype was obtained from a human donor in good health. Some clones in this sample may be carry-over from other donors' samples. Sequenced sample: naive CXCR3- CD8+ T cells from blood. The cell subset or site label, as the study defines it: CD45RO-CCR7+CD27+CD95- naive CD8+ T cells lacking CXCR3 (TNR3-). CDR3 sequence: CASSEAPGGNYGYTF.